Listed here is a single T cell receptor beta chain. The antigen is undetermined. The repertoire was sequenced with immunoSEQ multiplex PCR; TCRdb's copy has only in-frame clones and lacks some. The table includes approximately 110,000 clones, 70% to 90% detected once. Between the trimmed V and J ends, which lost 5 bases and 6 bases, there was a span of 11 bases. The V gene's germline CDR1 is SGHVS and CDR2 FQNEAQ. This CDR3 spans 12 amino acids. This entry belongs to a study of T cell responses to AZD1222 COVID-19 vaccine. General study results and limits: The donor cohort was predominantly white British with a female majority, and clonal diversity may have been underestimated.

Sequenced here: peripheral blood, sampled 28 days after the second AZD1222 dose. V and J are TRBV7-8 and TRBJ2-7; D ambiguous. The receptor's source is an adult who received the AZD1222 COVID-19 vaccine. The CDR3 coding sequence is TGTGCCAGCAGCCATCCCCCTAGCGAGCAGTACTTC. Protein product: CASSHPPSEQYF. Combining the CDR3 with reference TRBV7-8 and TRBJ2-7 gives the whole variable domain GAGVSQSPRYKVAKRGQDVALRCDPISGHVSLFWYQQALGQGPEFLTYFQNEAQLDKSGLPSDRFFAERPEGSVSTLKIQRTQQEDSAVYLCASSHPPSEQYFGPGTRLTVT.